Listed here are 18 T cell receptor beta chains from one sample, sequenced in a study of neurological immune-mediated disorders. The time point here: longitudinal time-point 1 (baseline). Each CDR3 protein gets one entry after TCRdb re-called the 5' RACE reads with MiXCR. The sample consists of over 55,000 distinct CDR3 sequences, roughly a tenth of them appearing once. Sequenced sample: PBMCs. The receptors come from a man aged 25 to 40 in good health.

This clonotype was seen at least ten times. The rearrangement links TRBV6-1 to TRBJ2-2; 7 nucleotides line up with TRBD1. Germline V gene data show CDR1 as MNHNS and CDR2 as SASEGT. CDR3 length: 12 amino acids. The V and J ends lost 8 bases and 6 bases, in that order; junction bases with no gene match: 3. The DNA for the CDR3 is TGTGCCAGCGGCCAGGGGGCCGGGGAGCTGTTTTTT. Encoded protein: CASGQGAGELFF.

Many counts were recorded for this clonotype. The rearrangement uses TRBV29-1 and TRBJ2-7; TRBD2 aligns across 7 bases. V lost 7 bases, J lost 6 bases, and 15 bases stayed unmatched. Germline V CDR1 and CDR2: SQVTM, ANQGSEA. CDR3 size: 14 residues. This CDR3 is CSGIGREVRGEQYF. Here the CDR3 DNA reads TGCAGCGGGATCGGCCGGGAGGTGCGGGGCGAGCAGTACTTC.

Many counts were recorded for this clonotype. V usage is TRBV7-3 and J usage is TRBJ2-7; 9 nucleotides match TRBD2. Germline CDR1 and CDR2: SGHTA and FQGTGA. V was pared by 0 bases and J by 5 bases, with 11 bases of the junction left unmatched. The CDR3 totals 17 residues. The CDR3 nucleotides are TGTGCCAGCAGCTTAACGTTCTCGCTAGCGGGGTACGACGAGCAGTACTTC. It encodes CASSLTFSLAGYDEQYF.

This clonotype was seen only a few times. The chain uses TRBV20-1 and TRBJ1-1, with TRBD1 as a possible D gene (5 bases). Trimming took off 1 base at V and 0 bases at J, with 12 bases between the two ends. The CDR3 loop spans 15 amino acids. Germline CDR1 is DFQATT and CDR2 is SNEGSKA (reference sequence). In DNA form, the CDR3 reads TGCAGTGCTAGAGGACAGCCGTCCATGAACACTGAAGCTTTCTTT. Protein product: CSARGQPSMNTEAFF.

At least ten counts were recorded for this clonotype. The chain carries TRBV5-1 and TRBJ2-3; no reliable D call. Germline V gives CDR1 SGHRS, CDR2 YFSETQ. The CDR3 is made up of 13 amino acids. V gave up 4 bases and J gave up 3 bases, with 9 bases separating them. The DNA for the CDR3 is TGCGCCAGCAGCATACAAAATACAGATACGCAGTATTTT. Protein sequence: CASSIQNTDTQYF. Looking up the rest from reference TRBV5-1 and TRBJ2-3 gives the full variable domain: KAGVTQTPRYLIKTRGQQVTLSCSPISGHRSVSWYQQTPGQGLQFLFEYFSETQRNKGNFPGRFSGRQFSNSRSEMNVSTLELGDSALYLCASSIQNTDTQYFGPGTRLTVL.

On this clonotype: This may arise from a read error, as a much more abundant clone is one base away. The V call is TRBV20-1, the J call TRBJ2-1; D possibly corresponds to TRBD2 (6 bases). This CDR3 is built from 17 residues. V dropped 0 bases and J dropped 7 bases, with 22 bases sitting between them. Germline lookup yields CDR1 DFQATT and CDR2 SNEGSKA (reference sequence). The CDR3 is CSARDSDTSWSGNEQFF. The CDR3 coding sequence is TGCAGTGCTAGAGATTCTGACACTAGCTGGAGTGGGAATGAGCAGTTCTTC.

This clonotype was found many times. The DNA for the CDR3 is TGCAGTGCCCCCCGGACCGGGGGGAATCAGCCCCAGCATTTT. This codes for CSAPRTGGNQPQHF. J is TRBJ1-5 and V is TRBV20-1; weak D call: TRBD1 (5 bases). V was trimmed by 6 bases and J by 4 bases, leaving 16 bases between them. Per germline, CDR1 DFQATT and CDR2 SNEGSKA (reference sequence). The CDR3 loop spans 14 amino acids.

This clonotype came up many times. The V gene is TRBV28, the J gene TRBJ1-5, with no clear D. CDR3 length: 16 residues. Germline assignment: CDR1 MDHEN and CDR2 SYDVKM. Trimming shortened V by 0 bases and J by 0 bases, and 9 bases separated the two germline ends. DNA for the CDR3: TGTGCCAGCAGTTTATGGGCAGGTGATAGCAATCAGCCCCAGCATTTT. This codes for CASSLWAGDSNQPQHF.

There are many counts of this clonotype. The chain employs TRBV7-2 and TRBJ2-1, with D maybe TRBD2 (6 bases). Germline V CDR1 and CDR2: SGHTA, FQGNSA. The CDR3 consists of 15 residues. Trimming left V 5 bases short and J 7 bases short, with 18 bases between. In DNA, the CDR3 is TGTGCCAGCAGCCATAGTGAGGGAGGACGTAATGAGCAGTTCTTC. Its translation is CASSHSEGGRNEQFF.

This sequence joins TRBV7-9 and TRBJ1-6, with TRBD1 matching over 9 bases. The CDR3 covers 15 residues. Trimming removed 6 bases from V and 7 bases from J; junction bases left unmatched: 7. Germline V gives CDR1 SEHNR, CDR2 FQNEAQ (reference sequence). The CDR3 region has the DNA TGTGCCAGCAGAAGAACAGGGGGCCCAAATTCACCCCTCCACTTT. Protein: CASRRTGGPNSPLHF.

This clonotype was picked up many times. The chain joins TRBV28 to TRBJ2-2; D perhaps matches TRBD1 (5 bases). CDR1 is MDHEN and CDR2 is SYDVKM in the germline V gene. The V end lost 5 bases, the J end lost 5 bases, and 15 bases lay between the germline ends. The CDR3 is 15 amino acids. The CDR3 region has the DNA TGTGCCAGCAGTGCTTATCAGGGTTCGACCGGGGAGCTGTTTTTT. Protein sequence: CASSAYQGSTGELFF. Looking up the rest from reference TRBV28 and TRBJ2-2 gives the full variable domain: DVKVTQSSRYLVKRTGEKVFLECVQDMDHENMFWYRQDPGLGLRLIYFSYDVKMKEKGDIPEGYSVSREKKERFSLILESASTNQTSMYLCASSAYQGSTGELFFGEGSRLTVL.

Ten or more counts support this clonotype. This rearrangement joins TRBV5-1 to TRBJ2-7, with D hard to call. This CDR3 spans 14 amino acids. The V and J ends lost 0 bases and 2 bases respectively, with 9 bases between them. Germline CDR1 reads SGHRS; CDR2 reads YFSETQ. The CDR3 loop is CASSLALGTYEQYF. The CDR3, as DNA: TGCGCCAGCAGCTTGGCGTTGGGGACCTACGAGCAGTACTTC.

This clonotype was counted many times. V is TRBV15 and J is TRBJ2-7; no definite D call. CDR3 size: 15 residues. Trimming removed 0 bases from V and 2 bases from J, with 11 bases in between. The germline CDR1 and CDR2 sequences are LNHNV and YYDKDF (reference sequence). The CDR3 nucleotides read TGTGCCACCAGCAGAGATTCAGGCAGGCCCTACGAGCAGTACTTC. Protein: CATSRDSGRPYEQYF.

This clonotype was picked up many times. The V gene is TRBV28, the J gene TRBJ2-1; the D is unclear. CDR3 length: 11 amino acids. Between the trimmed V and J ends, which lost 7 bases and 9 bases, there was a span of 10 bases. The V gene's germline CDR1 is MDHEN and CDR2 SYDVKM. CDR3 nucleotides: TGTGCCAGCACCTATAGGGCTGAGCAGTTCTTC. Translated: CASTYRAEQFF.

This clonotype was counted a few times. The rearrangement joins TRBV28 to TRBJ2-2; D gene unclear. The germline CDR1 and CDR2 sequences are MDHEN and SYDVKM. The ends were cut back, 8 bases at V and 8 bases at J, with 9 bases in the middle. The CDR3 has 11 residues. The CDR3 is CASATLGELFF. In DNA form, the CDR3 reads TGTGCCAGCGCAACGTTAGGGGAGCTGTTTTTT.

The chain recombines TRBV3-1 with TRBJ1-1; D possibly corresponds to TRBD1 (5 bases). Per germline, CDR1 LGHDT and CDR2 YNNKEL (reference sequence). V was trimmed by 6 bases and J by 1 base, leaving 9 bases between them. The CDR3 has 13 amino acids. In DNA, the CDR3 is TGTGCCAGCAGGCTCGGGACGAACACTGAAGCTTTCTTT. Translation: CASRLGTNTEAFF.

This clonotype was seen once. This chain joins TRBV10-3 and TRBJ2-5; no definite D call. V was shortened by 1 base and J by 4 bases, with 19 bases between the two germline ends. Germline CDR1 ENHRY, CDR2 SYGVKD. The CDR3 sequence is 17 residues long. The CDR3 loop is CAISELEGSVYPETQYF. The DNA of the CDR3 is TGTGCCATCAGTGAGTTGGAAGGGTCAGTGTATCCAGAGACCCAGTACTTC.

Remarks on this clonotype: The DNA is omitted, as the CDR3 cannot be located on it reliably, and the CDR3 follows TCRdb's listing. The chain uses TRBV5-6 and TRBJ2-3; TRBD2 is the table's D call and was not checked against the DNA. Counting both end residues, the CDR3 totals 21 amino acids. Germline V gene lookup returns CDR1 SGHDT and CDR2 YYEEEE. The CDR3 is CASSFYICSAGTSGSTDTQYF.